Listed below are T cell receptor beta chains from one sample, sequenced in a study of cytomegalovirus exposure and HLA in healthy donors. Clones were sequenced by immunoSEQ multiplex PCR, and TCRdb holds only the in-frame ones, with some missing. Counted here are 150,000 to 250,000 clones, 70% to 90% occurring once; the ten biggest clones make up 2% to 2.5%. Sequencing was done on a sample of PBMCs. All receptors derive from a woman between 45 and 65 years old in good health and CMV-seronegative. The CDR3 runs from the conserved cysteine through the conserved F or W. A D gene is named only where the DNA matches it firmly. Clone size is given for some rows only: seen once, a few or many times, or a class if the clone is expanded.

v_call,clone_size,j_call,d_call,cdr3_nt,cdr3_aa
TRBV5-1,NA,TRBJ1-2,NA,TGCGCCAGCAGCCCAGGTCCCCAGGCGAGCTATGGCTACACCTTC,CASSPGPQASYGYTF
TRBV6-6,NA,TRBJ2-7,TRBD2,TGTGCCAGCAGCGACACAAGCGGGAGTCGTCTCTACGAGCAGTACTTC,CASSDTSGSRLYEQYF
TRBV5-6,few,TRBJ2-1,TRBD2,TGTGCCAGCAGCTTACCCGGGACTAGCGGTAAGCAGTTCTTC,CASSLPGTSGKQFF
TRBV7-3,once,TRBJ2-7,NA,TGTGCCAGCAGCCGACTCGGGGGAGACTACGAGCAGTACTTC,CASSRLGGDYEQYF
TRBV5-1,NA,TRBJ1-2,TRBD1,TGCGCCAGCAGCTCGTATCAGGGGGTCTATGGCTACACCTTC,CASSSYQGVYGYTF
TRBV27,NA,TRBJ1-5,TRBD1,TGTGCCAGCAGTACTAGACAGGGCGACAATCAGCCCCAGCATTTT,CASSTRQGDNQPQHF
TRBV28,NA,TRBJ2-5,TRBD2,TGTGCCAGCACCCGGGGGGGGCTATTCCAAGAGACCCAGTACTTC,CASTRGGLFQETQYF
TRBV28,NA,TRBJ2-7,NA,TGTGCCAGCAGCCACTACGAGCAGTACTTC,CASSHYEQYF
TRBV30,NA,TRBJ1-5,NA,TGTGCCTGGAGTGACAGGGCGGGCCAGCCCCAGCATTTT,CAWSDRAGQPQHF
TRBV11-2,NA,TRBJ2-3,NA,TGTGCCAGCAGCTCCTACTCGTATACGCAGTATTTT,CASSSYSYTQYF
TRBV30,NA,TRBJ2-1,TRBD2,TGTGCCTGGAAGAGGACTAGCGGGAGAGTAGATGAGCAGTTCTTC,CAWKRTSGRVDEQFF
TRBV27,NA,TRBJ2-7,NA,TGTGCCAGCAGTTTATTGGGACAAACCTACGAGCAGTACTTC,CASSLLGQTYEQYF
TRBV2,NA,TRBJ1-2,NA,TGTGCCAGCAGTGCGGACAGAAACTATGGCTACACCTTC,CASSADRNYGYTF
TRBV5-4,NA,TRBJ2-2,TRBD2,TGTGCCAGCAGCTCGGGACTAGCGGGAGGCGGACAGACCGGGGAGCTGTTTTTT,CASSSGLAGGGQTGELFF
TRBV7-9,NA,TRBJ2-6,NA,TGTTCCAGCAGCTCGGACAGAAACTCTGGGGCCAACGTCCTGACTTTC,CSSSSDRNSGANVLTF
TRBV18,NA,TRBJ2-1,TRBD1,TGTGCCAGCTCACAGGGACAGGGTCCGTGGGATGAGCAGTTCTTC,CASSQGQGPWDEQFF
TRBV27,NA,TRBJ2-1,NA,TGTGCCAGCAGTTTAGGCGGCGTGGCCCACAATGAGCAGTTCTTC,CASSLGGVAHNEQFF
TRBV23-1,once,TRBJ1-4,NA,TGCGCCAGCAGTCGACAGTTTAATGAAAAACTGTTTTTT,CASSRQFNEKLFF
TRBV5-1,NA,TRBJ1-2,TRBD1,TGCGCCAGCAGCCGGGGACAGGGGGGGATCTATGGCTACACCTTC,CASSRGQGGIYGYTF
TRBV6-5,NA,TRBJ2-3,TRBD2,TGTGCCAGCAGTAGGACTAGCGAGTCAGATACGCAGTATTTT,CASSRTSESDTQYF